These T cell receptor beta chains were read from a single sample in a study of T-cell memory formation after mild COVID-19. MiXCR, run by TCRdb on the 5' RACE reads, gives a single entry per CDR3 protein. The sample includes about 120,000 distinct CDR3 sequences, about a fifth of them seen just once. Sequenced input: PBMCs or a T cell subset sorted from them (not recorded which). These receptors came from a man younger than 35 who had mild COVID-19 (a few samples of this study predate the infection). Cell type and time point are not known. The CDR3 runs from the conserved cysteine through the conserved F or W. The D gene is left open where the match is weak. Size tells how often a clone was seen (once, few, many) or the class of an expanded clone, and some rows leave it out.

>TRBV5-8|TRBJ2-3|many|.|16
CASSSPDRFSTDTQYF
TGTGCCAGCAGCTCCCCCGACAGATTCAGCACAGATACGCAGTATTTT
>TRBV4-1|TRBJ2-3|few|.|14
CASSQAGGTDTQYF
TGCGCCAGCAGCCAAGCAGGCGGAACAGATACGCAGTATTTT
>TRBV5-6|TRBJ2-1|.|.|17
CASSPHYGGAGDNEQFF
TGTGCCAGCAGCCCTCACTACGGGGGCGCAGGGGACAATGAGCAGTTCTTC
>TRBV27|TRBJ2-1|.|.|14
CASSHGAPYNEQFF
TGTGCCAGCAGCCACGGGGCTCCCTACAATGAGCAGTTCTTC
>TRBV4-3|TRBJ2-5|medium-sized|.|13
CASSRGQQETQYF
TGCGCCAGCAGCCGCGGGCAGCAAGAGACCCAGTACTTC
>TRBV4-1|TRBJ2-7|.|.|15
CASSQEGWNSYEQYF
TGCGCCAGCAGCCAAGAGGGGTGGAACTCCTACGAGCAGTACTTC
>TRBV7-3|TRBJ2-1|few|TRBD2|15
CASSAFFGGLNEQFF
TGTGCCAGCAGCGCCTTTTTCGGGGGGTTAAATGAGCAGTTCTTC
>TRBV6-5|TRBJ1-5|few|.|15
CASSYKGSGVWPQHF
TGTGCCAGCAGTTACAAGGGGTCCGGGGTGTGGCCCCAGCATTTT
>TRBV12-3/TRBV12-4|TRBJ1-3|.|.|16
CASSSRGLFSGNTIYF
TGTGCCAGCAGTTCGAGGGGCCTCTTCTCTGGAAACACCATATATTTT
>TRBV19|TRBJ2-1|.|TRBD2|16
CASRPLAGGSYNEQFF
TGTGCCAGTAGACCACTAGCGGGGGGCTCCTACAATGAGCAGTTCTTC
>TRBV20-1|TRBJ1-3|once|.|14
CSARTLGSGNTIYF
TGCAGTGCCAGGACCCTTGGCTCCGGAAACACCATATATTTT
>TRBV12-3/TRBV12-4|TRBJ1-4|few|.|11
CASSLTGSLIF
TGTGCCAGCAGTTTAACAGGTTCCCTCATCTTT
>TRBV4-1|TRBJ2-5|.|.|15
CASSQDPSAQETQYF
TGCGCCAGCAGCCAAGACCCAAGCGCCCAAGAGACCCAGTACTTC
>TRBV7-9|TRBJ2-1|few|TRBD1|15
CASSAHGQGVNEQFF
TGTGCCAGCAGCGCGCACGGACAGGGGGTCAATGAGCAGTTCTTC
>TRBV4-2|TRBJ2-1|few|TRBD2|13
CASSPLAGGPPFF
TGTGCCAGCAGCCCGTTGGCGGGGGGGCCCCCGTTCTTC
>TRBV4-1|TRBJ2-3|few|.|16
CASSQDQGEWTDTQYF
TGCGCCAGCAGCCAAGACCAGGGAGAATGGACAGATACGCAGTATTTT
>TRBV27|TRBJ2-5|once|TRBD1|14
CASSTWDSGETQYF
TGTGCCAGCAGTACCTGGGACAGCGGAGAGACCCAGTACTTC
>TRBV14|TRBJ2-5|.|TRBD2|12
CASSLPAGSQYF
TGTGCCAGCAGCCTACCAGCGGGGTCCCAGTACTTC
>TRBV7-2|TRBJ1-6|.|.|11
CASSGYSPLHF
TGTGCCAGCAGCGGCTATTCACCCCTCCACTTT
>TRBV30|TRBJ2-5|few|.|14
CAWSGTVIQETQYF
TGTGCCTGGAGTGGCACCGTAATCCAAGAGACCCAGTACTTC
>TRBV12-3/TRBV12-4|TRBJ1-6|few|.|12
CASSSGTSPLHF
TGTGCCAGCAGTTCAGGGACCTCACCCCTCCACTTT
>TRBV6-2/TRBV6-3|TRBJ1-6|few|.|13
CASSYVSDSPLHF
TGTGCCAGCAGTTACGTCTCGGATTCACCCCTCCACTTT
>TRBV3-1|TRBJ2-7|.|TRBD2|18
CASSPHPSTSGATYEQYF
TGTGCCAGCAGCCCGCACCCGTCGACCAGCGGGGCCACCTACGAGCAGTACTTC
>TRBV3-1|TRBJ2-7|few|.|13
CASSQGLGYEQYF
TGTGCCAGCAGCCAAGGACTAGGCTACGAGCAGTACTTC
>TRBV7-9|TRBJ2-5|.|.|13
CASSFPGIETQYF
TGTGCCAGCAGCTTTCCGGGGATCGAGACCCAGTACTTC
>TRBV4-1|TRBJ2-2|.|TRBD2|18
CASSQDRRLALEGGELFF
TGCGCCAGCAGCCAAGATCGCCGACTAGCCCTTGAGGGCGGGGAGCTGTTTTTT
>TRBV9|TRBJ2-3|.|.|15
CASSVGLPTTDTQYF
TGTGCCAGCAGCGTAGGACTCCCGACCACAGATACGCAGTATTTT
>TRBV29-1|TRBJ1-1|.|.|15
CSVVTRGRGNTEAFF
TGCAGCGTTGTAACCCGGGGGCGCGGGAACACTGAAGCTTTCTTT
>TRBV7-8|TRBJ2-2|.|.|17
CASSSYRGPSNTGELFF
TGTGCCAGCAGTTCCTATCGGGGCCCTTCGAACACCGGGGAGCTGTTTTTT
>TRBV19|TRBJ1-1|.|TRBD1|16
CASSTHRQGVNTEAFF
TGTGCCAGTAGTACCCATCGACAGGGGGTGAACACTGAAGCTTTCTTT
>TRBV5-1|TRBJ2-7|many|.|14
CASSLGWGAYEQYF
TGCGCCAGCAGCTTGGGATGGGGGGCCTACGAGCAGTACTTC
>TRBV12-3/TRBV12-4|TRBJ2-3|.|TRBD2|17
CASIPGTSGGLTDTQYF
TGTGCCAGCATCCCCGGGACTAGCGGGGGACTCACAGATACGCAGTATTTT
>TRBV10-2|TRBJ2-1|.|.|10
CASSLPEQFF
TGCGCCAGCAGTTTACCTGAGCAGTTCTTC
>TRBV27|TRBJ1-2|.|.|13
CASSSGSYYGYTF
TGTGCCAGCAGTTCCGGCAGCTACTATGGCTACACCTTC
>TRBV7-8|TRBJ2-3|.|TRBD2|21
CASSLRVWLAGGPRGGDTQYF
TGTGCCAGCAGCTTACGAGTTTGGTTAGCGGGGGGACCCAGGGGAGGAGATACGCAGTATTTT
>TRBV4-1|TRBJ1-3|.|.|16
CASSQDLTLAGNTIYF
TGCGCCAGCAGCCAGGATCTAACCCTTGCTGGAAACACCATATATTTT
>TRBV7-3|TRBJ2-3|.|TRBD2|15
CASSSGLAGVDTQYF
TGTGCCAGCAGCTCTGGACTAGCGGGGGTAGATACGCAGTATTTT
>TRBV4-1|TRBJ1-1|few|.|18
CASSQDFAEGPMNTEAFF
TGCGCCAGCAGCCAAGACTTCGCTGAAGGCCCCATGAACACTGAAGCTTTCTTT
>TRBV11-1|TRBJ1-2|.|.|13
CASTRGPNYGYTF
TGTGCCAGCACTCGGGGGCCCAACTATGGCTACACCTTC
>TRBV27|TRBJ2-5|.|TRBD1|13
CASRTGLQETQYF
TGTGCCAGCAGGACAGGGCTTCAAGAGACCCAGTACTTC
>TRBV5-1|TRBJ1-1|few|TRBD1|13
CASSSQDRDEAFF
TGCGCCAGCAGCTCACAAGACAGGGATGAAGCTTTCTTT